Listed below are T cell receptor beta chains from one sample, sequenced in a study of persistence of HIV-infected CD4 T cells. The assay was immunoSEQ multiplex PCR, and TCRdb's table has in-frame clones only and misses some. The sample holds about 33,000 clones, roughly 87% seen once. What these receptors recognize is not known. Material: CD4+ T cells sorted from PBMCs after roughly 18-hour stimulation, obtained from a patient who received antiretroviral therapy. These TCRs come from an adult woman with HIV who was CMV-seropositive. CDR3s include the opening cysteine and the closing phenylalanine or tryptophan. Fields, in order: clone size, J gene, CDR3 length, D gene, V gene, CDR3 DNA, CDR3 protein. A D gene is named only where the DNA matches it firmly. Not every row has a clone size; where given, it reads once, few, many or a size class.

>-|TRBJ2-7|12|-|TRBV3-1/TRBV3-2
TGTGCCAGCAGCCAGGGGGCCCACGAGCAGTACTTC
CASSQGAHEQYF
>-|TRBJ1-5|13|-|TRBV6-5
TGTGCCGTCCCCATGAAAAGCAATCAGCCCCAGCATTTT
CAVPMKSNQPQHF
>-|TRBJ1-1|11|-|TRBV6-2/TRBV6-3
TGTGCCAGCAGCCGGGACACTGAAGCTTTCTTT
CASSRDTEAFF
>few|TRBJ1-5|15|-|TRBV28
TGTGCCAGCAGTTTGGGAGGGAAAGGCAATCAGCCCCAGCATTTT
CASSLGGKGNQPQHF
>-|TRBJ1-1|13|-|TRBV18
TGTGCCAGCTCCCCCTTAGGGGGATCTGAAGCTTTCTTT
CASSPLGGSEAFF
>-|TRBJ2-7|13|TRBD1|TRBV5-4
TGTGCCAGCAGCTCACAGGGGGCGCGGGAGCAGTACTTC
CASSSQGAREQYF
>-|TRBJ2-3|16|-|TRBV5-5
TGTGCCAGCAGCTTGTATGTAGGGTTGTTAGGAGATACGCAGTATTTT
CASSLYVGLLGDTQYF
>-|TRBJ2-5|16|TRBD2|TRBV9
TGTGCCAGCAGCGTTGGAGTAGCGGGGGGAAAAGAGACCCAGTACTTC
CASSVGVAGGKETQYF
>once|TRBJ2-1|15|TRBD1|TRBV28
TGTGCCAGCAGTTTTAGCGGGACAGGGGGCAATGAGCAGTTCTTC
CASSFSGTGGNEQFF
>-|TRBJ2-3|14|-|TRBV9
TGTGCCAGCAGCTCCCGACTGGGGGCAGATACGCAGTATTTT
CASSSRLGADTQYF
>-|TRBJ1-1|12|TRBD1|TRBV5-6
TGTGCCAGCAGCTTGGGTCCAGGGGGGGCTTTCTTT
CASSLGPGGAFF
>few|TRBJ2-7|13|TRBD1|TRBV24-1
TGTGCCACCAGTGCCACAGGGGCCAGGGAGCAGTACTTC
CATSATGAREQYF
>-|TRBJ1-3|18|-|TRBV15
TGTGCCACCAGCCCTCACGGAGGTCAGGGGCTCTCTGGAAACACCATATATTTT
CATSPHGGQGLSGNTIYF
>-|TRBJ1-5|15|-|TRBV15
TGTGCCACCAGCATCCAGGACGGAGGGGTTCAGCCCCAGCATTTT
CATSIQDGGVQPQHF
>-|TRBJ1-4|14|-|TRBV5-6
TGTGCCAGCAGCTTGGCAGGAACAGGTGAAAAACTGTTTTTT
CASSLAGTGEKLFF
>-|TRBJ1-1|14|-|TRBV24-1
TGTGCCACCAGTGAGGCCGGACTGAACACTGAAGCTTTCTTT
CATSEAGLNTEAFF
>few|TRBJ2-2|15|-|TRBV3-1/TRBV3-2
TGTGCCAGCAGCCTTGGGGGGGCGAGGACCGGGGAGCTGTTTTTT
CASSLGGARTGELFF
>-|TRBJ2-3|13|-|TRBV5-4
TGTGCCAGCAGCCAGGCGGACACAGATACGCAGTATTTT
CASSQADTDTQYF
>-|TRBJ2-7|15|-|TRBV6-4
TGTGCCAGCAGTGCATACCCAGCGGTCGGCTACGAGCAGTACTTC
CASSAYPAVGYEQYF
>-|TRBJ1-2|13|-|TRBV28
TGTGCCACCGGCCCCAGGGAACTTCATGGCTACACCTTC
CATGPRELHGYTF
>-|TRBJ1-2|12|-|TRBV25-1
TGTGCCAGCAGTGACACGAACTATGGCTACACCTTC
CASSDTNYGYTF
>-|TRBJ2-1|13|-|TRBV4-1
TGCGCCAGCAGCCATTTTAGCACCAATGAGCAGTTCTTC
CASSHFSTNEQFF